This is a list of T cell receptor beta chains from one sample in a study of cytomegalovirus exposure and HLA in healthy donors. This table comes from immunoSEQ multiplex PCR, and its TCRdb copy is limited to in-frame clones, with some not included. The sample gives more than 150,000 clones, 77% of which show up once; approximately 1.5% is in the top ten. Sequencing was performed on PBMCs. The source is a man aged 18 to 30 in good health and CMV-seronegative. Both conserved end residues are trimmed from each CDR3.

v_call cdr3_aa
TRBV27 ASSLGGWWDTGELF
TRBV7-9 ASSLYRGWELF
TRBV9 ASSVRAGGLQETQY
TRBV6-5 ASSPGLEYGTQY
TRBV9 ASSAQSGTTYGYT
TRBV30 AWSNYGAGDTGELF
TRBV10-2 ASSAAGAGDTQY
TRBV7-9 ASSLGSQGGDTQY
TRBV7-2 ASSSRWDRGTDTQY
TRBV28 ASSERDSTYEQY
TRBV7-9 ASSLGQGADTQY
TRBV7-2 ASSVVTRGTSLGETQY
TRBV4-3 ASSRLGEGLYNSPLH
TRBV6-5 ASSYSGGTVREQY
TRBV5-4 ASSLELAGVGETQY
TRBV30 AWSVAGSGRGEQY
TRBV19 ASRPGPWGSSGANVLT
TRBV7-6 ASSPWTGNTEAF
TRBV18 ASSPLWDRGSNEQF
TRBV30 AWSRGLAGGHEQF
TRBV4-3 ASSQRYGRRGNTGELF
TRBV5-4 ASSSARDRGQDTQY
TRBV11-3 ASSLGWGGESSETQY
TRBV10-2 ASSELGARDYGYT
TRBV5-1 ASSLTGQNTGELF
TRBV19 ASSRTSGRPYEQY
TRBV4-3 ASSQEEGLGQGYEKLF
TRBV7-8 ASSFGRAQRDTQY
TRBV7-8 ASSSLRGTEAF